This TCR beta chain appears in the sequencing data of a study of T cells in Graves' hyperthyroidism and ophthalmopathy. With regard to this clonotype: Its antigen is not known.

Notes on the study in general: In simple terms, a model built on 13 V-J features told ophthalmopathy apart from stable hyperthyroidism.

Amplification yielded TCR beta CDR3 regions, with RNA transcripts as the source. Primed by the HTBI set, a first-round RT-PCR was run on the TCR CDR3. Each CDR3 protein is one row after TCRdb ran MiXCR on the multiplex PCR reads. The sample contains around 100,000 distinct CDR3 sequences, roughly 50% of which appear only once. In germline, CDR1 is SGHRS, CDR2 YFSETQ. The CDR3 length is 15 residues. V shed 0 bases and J 6 bases; nucleotides not matched to a gene: 4. Each diagnosis was grounded in clinical symptoms, serum thyroxine and TRAb, thyroid ultrasound, and orbital computed tomography. The TCR originated in a man in his forties with Graves' hyperthyroidism. The chain joins TRBV5-1 to TRBJ2-7, with 12 bases lining up with TRBD1. Sequenced input: blood. The DNA for the CDR3 is TGCGCCAGCAGCTTGGCGGGGACAGGGGGCACCGAGCAGTACTTC. This sequence encodes CASSLAGTGGTEQYF. Full variable domain (outside the CDR3, taken from reference TRBV5-1 and TRBJ2-7): KAGVTQTPRYLIKTRGQQVTLSCSPISGHRSVSWYQQTPGQGLQFLFEYFSETQRNKGNFPGRFSGRQFSNSRSEMNVSTLELGDSALYLCASSLAGTGGTEQYFGPGTRLTVT.